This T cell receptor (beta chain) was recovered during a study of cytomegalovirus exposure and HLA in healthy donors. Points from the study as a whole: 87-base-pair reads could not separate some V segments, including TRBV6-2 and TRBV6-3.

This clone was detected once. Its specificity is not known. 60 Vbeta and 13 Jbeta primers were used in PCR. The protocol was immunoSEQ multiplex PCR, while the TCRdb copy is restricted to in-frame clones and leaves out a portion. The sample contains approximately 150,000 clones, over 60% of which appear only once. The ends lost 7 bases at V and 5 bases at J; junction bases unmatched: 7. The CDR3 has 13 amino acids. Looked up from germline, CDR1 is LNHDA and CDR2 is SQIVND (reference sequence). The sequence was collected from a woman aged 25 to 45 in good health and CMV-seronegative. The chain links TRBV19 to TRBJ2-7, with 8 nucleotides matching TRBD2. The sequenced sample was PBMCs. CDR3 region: CASKQRERDEQYF. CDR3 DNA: TGTGCCAGTAAGCAGCGGGAGAGGGACGAGCAGTACTTC. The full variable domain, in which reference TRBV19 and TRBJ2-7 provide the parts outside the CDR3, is DGGITQSPKYLFRKEGQNVTLSCEQNLNHDAMYWYRQDPGQGLRLIYYSQIVNDFQKGDIAEGYSVSREKKESFPLTVTSAQKNPTAFYLCASKQRERDEQYFGPGTRLTVT.